This T cell receptor beta chain was captured by sequencing in a study of blood T cell repertoires in COVID-19. Study in general: The samples span acute and convalescent COVID-19 from the United States, Italy and Spain. T cells, B-cell-depleted T cells, or PBMCs provided the cDNA or gDNA that served as material.

In the study's own analysis: For nucleated cells, counts were estimated from reference gene primer amplification. Libraries were prepared by immunoSEQ multiplex PCR; TCRdb keeps only in-frame clonotypes and omits some of them. The DNA gave D and trimming, while V, J and clone size come from that table. The table has under 250,000 clones, roughly nine tenths seen once; the top ten hold approximately 1.2%. The clonotype originates from a man aged 25-45 years with acute or convalescent COVID-19. Material: peripheral blood.

The DNA for the CDR3 is TGCGCCAGCAGCCCTAAGACAGGGGATGCCTATAATTCACCCCTCCACTTT. Protein product: CASSPKTGDAYNSPLHF. This chain uses TRBV5-1 with TRBJ1-6, with TRBD1 matching over 8 bases. This CDR3 is built from 17 residues. The V gene end was trimmed by 4 bases and the J gene end by 2 bases; junction bases not matched to a gene: 8. Germline V CDR1 and CDR2: SGHRS, YFSETQ. Based on the CDR3 plus reference TRBV5-1 and TRBJ1-6, the full variable domain is KAGVTQTPRYLIKTRGQQVTLSCSPISGHRSVSWYQQTPGQGLQFLFEYFSETQRNKGNFPGRFSGRQFSNSRSEMNVSTLELGDSALYLCASSPKTGDAYNSPLHFGNGTRLTVT.